The source of this TCR beta chain is a study of cytomegalovirus exposure and HLA in healthy donors. Study overall: An early release of data contained around 80 million unique TCRs, which came from HLA-typed donors. General study results and limits: Roughly even sequencing depth across donors was the assumption behind the presence/absence analyses. Accurate prediction of most subjects' HLA-A and HLA-B alleles from TCR beta sequences was reported. High sensitivity and specificity were reportedly achieved when the classifier diagnosed cytomegalovirus status.

PCR employed 60 Vbeta and 13 Jbeta primers. Profiled with immunoSEQ multiplex PCR; TCRdb holds only in-frame clones, not every one. This table holds some 89,000 clones, under 85% found once. Worth noting for this clone: The antigen is undetermined.

The CDR3 spans 14 residues. V lost 5 bases and J 5 bases, leaving 12 bases between the germline ends. The V gene's germline CDR1 is MNHNS and CDR2 SASEGT. V and J are TRBV6-1 and TRBJ2-2; D is possibly TRBD1 (6 bases). The sequence came from a woman aged 40 to 50 in good health and CMV-seropositive. Sample: PBMCs. The CDR3 protein is CASSQGKETGELFF. The CDR3, as DNA: TGTGCCAGCAGTCAGGGGAAAGAGACCGGGGAGCTGTTTTTT.